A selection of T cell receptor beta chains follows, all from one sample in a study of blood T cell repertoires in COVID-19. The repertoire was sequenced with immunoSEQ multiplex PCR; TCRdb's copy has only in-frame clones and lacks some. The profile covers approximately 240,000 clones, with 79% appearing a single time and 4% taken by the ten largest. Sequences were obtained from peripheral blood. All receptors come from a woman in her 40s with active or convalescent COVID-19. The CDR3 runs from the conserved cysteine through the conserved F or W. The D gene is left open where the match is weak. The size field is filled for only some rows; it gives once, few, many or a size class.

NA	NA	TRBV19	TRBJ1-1	TGTGCCAGTAGTCAACAGAAGAACACTGAAGCTTTCTTT	CASSQQKNTEAFF
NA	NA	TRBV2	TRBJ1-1	TGTGCCAGCAGTGACCCCTGGGCCACTGAAGCTTTCTTT	CASSDPWATEAFF
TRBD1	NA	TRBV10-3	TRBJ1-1	TGTGCCATCAGGACGACAGGGGGGACTGAAGCTTTCTTT	CAIRTTGGTEAFF
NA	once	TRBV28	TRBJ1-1	TGTGCCAGCAGCAAACCCTCCAGGGGCGAAACTGAAGCTTTCTTT	CASSKPSRGETEAFF
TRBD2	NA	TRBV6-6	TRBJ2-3	TGTGCCAGCAGCCCGCGCGGGGGAAGCACAGATACGCAGTATTTT	CASSPRGGSTDTQYF
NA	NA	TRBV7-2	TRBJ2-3	TGTGCCAGCAGCTTAGGAAGGCTAGGAGGCGGAGATACGCAGTATTTT	CASSLGRLGGGDTQYF
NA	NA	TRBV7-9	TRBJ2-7	TGTGCCAGCAGGCATGCAGGTTACGAGCAGTACTTC	CASRHAGYEQYF
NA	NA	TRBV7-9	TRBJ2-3	TGTGCCAGCAGCACCACGGCTAGCGTAACAGATACGCAGTATTTT	CASSTTASVTDTQYF
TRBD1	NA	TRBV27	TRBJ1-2	TGTGCCAGCAGTCCCCGACAGGGGCTCTATGGCTACACCTTC	CASSPRQGLYGYTF
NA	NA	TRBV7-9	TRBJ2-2	TGTGCCAGCAGCTCGACCGGGACCGGGGAGCTGTTTTTT	CASSSTGTGELFF
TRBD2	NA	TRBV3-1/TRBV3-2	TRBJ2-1	TGTGCCAGCAGCCAAGATTGGGGGCTAGCGGGGCAAGGTGAGCAGTTCTTC	CASSQDWGLAGQGEQFF
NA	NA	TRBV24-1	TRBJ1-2	TGTGCCACCAGCCCGGACAGTGAGCGTGGCTACACCTTC	CATSPDSERGYTF
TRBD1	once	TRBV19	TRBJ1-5	TGTGCCAGTAGTCCAGGACAGGGGGGGAATCAGCCCCAGCATTTT	CASSPGQGGNQPQHF
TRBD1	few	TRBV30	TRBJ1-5	TGTGCCTGGAGTCTACAGAGGACAGGGATAAGCAATCAGCCCCAGCATTTT	CAWSLQRTGISNQPQHF
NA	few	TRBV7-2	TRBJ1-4	TGTGCCAGCAGCACGGTTAGGGGTGAAGAAAAACTGTTTTTT	CASSTVRGEEKLFF
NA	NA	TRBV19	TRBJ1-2	TGTGCCACTACCGAGATAGGACGTAAGGAGGTTGGCTACACCTTC	CATTEIGRKEVGYTF
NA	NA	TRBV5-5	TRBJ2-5	TGTGCCAGCAGCTTGGCGTCCGGGTTGGAGACCCAGTACTTC	CASSLASGLETQYF
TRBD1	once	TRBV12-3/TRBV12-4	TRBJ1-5	TGTGCCAGCAGTTTCAGGGGGGATCAGCCCCAGCATTTT	CASSFRGDQPQHF
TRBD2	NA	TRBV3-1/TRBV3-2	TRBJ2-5	TGTGCCAGCAGCCCACGGACTAGCGGGGAGCAAGAGACCCAGTACTTC	CASSPRTSGEQETQYF
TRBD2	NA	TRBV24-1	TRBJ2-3	TGTGCCACCAGTCCGTACAATCGACTAGCGGAGGTCACAGATACGCAGTATTTT	CATSPYNRLAEVTDTQYF
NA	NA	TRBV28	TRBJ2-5	TGTGCCAGCAGGGTCAGGCGCCAAGAGACCCAGTACTTC	CASRVRRQETQYF
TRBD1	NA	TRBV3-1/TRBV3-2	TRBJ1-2	TGTGCCAGCAGCCAAGAAGGGGGGACAGGGAAATACACCTTC	CASSQEGGTGKYTF
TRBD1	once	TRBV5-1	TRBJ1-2	TGCGCCAGCGGCGTAGACCAGGGGGCCTATGGCTACACCTTC	CASGVDQGAYGYTF
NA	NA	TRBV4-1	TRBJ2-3	TGCGCCAGCAGCCACCGGACTACCAGCACAGATACGCAGTATTTT	CASSHRTTSTDTQYF
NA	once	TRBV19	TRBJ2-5	TGTGCCAGTAGTATAGTACAGAACCAAGAGACCCAGTACTTC	CASSIVQNQETQYF
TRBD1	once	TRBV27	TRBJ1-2	TGTGCCAGCAGTTTCCAGGGGGACTATGGCTACACCTTC	CASSFQGDYGYTF
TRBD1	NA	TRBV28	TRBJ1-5	TGTGCCAGCCGGGACAGGGATCAGCCCCAGCATTTT	CASRDRDQPQHF
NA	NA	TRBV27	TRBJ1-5	TGTGCCAGCAGTTTACTTTCAGGGCCCCAGCATTTT	CASSLLSGPQHF
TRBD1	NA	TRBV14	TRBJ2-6	TGTGCCAGCGGGTTTCGGACAGGGGGTACTGGGGCCAACGTCCTGACTTTC	CASGFRTGGTGANVLTF
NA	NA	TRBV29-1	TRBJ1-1	TGCAGCGTTGAGGGGCGGTTAAACACTGAAGCTTTCTTT	CSVEGRLNTEAFF